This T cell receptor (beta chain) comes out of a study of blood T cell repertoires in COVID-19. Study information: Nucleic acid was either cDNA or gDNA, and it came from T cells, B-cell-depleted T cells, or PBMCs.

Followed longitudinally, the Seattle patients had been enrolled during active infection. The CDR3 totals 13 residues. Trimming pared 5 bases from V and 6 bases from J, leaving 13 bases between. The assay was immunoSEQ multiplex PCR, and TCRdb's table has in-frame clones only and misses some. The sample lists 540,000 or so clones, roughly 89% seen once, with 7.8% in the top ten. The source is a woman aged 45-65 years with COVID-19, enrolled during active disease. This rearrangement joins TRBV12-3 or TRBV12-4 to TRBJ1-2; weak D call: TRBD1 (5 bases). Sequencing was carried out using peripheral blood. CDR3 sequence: CASSPTGTNGYTF. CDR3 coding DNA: TGTGCCAGCAGTCCTACCGGGACTAATGGCTACACCTTC.